These T cell receptor beta chains were read from a single sample in a study of radiation and T cells in renal cell carcinoma. Libraries were prepared by immunoSEQ multiplex PCR; TCRdb keeps only in-frame clonotypes and omits some of them. The sample lists approximately 94,000 clones, roughly four fifths occurring once. Material: blood, obtained from a patient whose treatment included radiotherapy and nephrectomy. These receptors came from a man aged 55 to 70 with renal cell carcinoma. CDR3s include the opening cysteine and the closing phenylalanine or tryptophan. The D gene is left open where the match is weak. Size is omitted from some rows. Given values are once, few, many or a class for expanded clones.

v_call	d_call	j_call	clone_size	cdr3_aa	cdr3_nt
TRBV5-1	TRBD1	TRBJ1-4	.	CASSWTGQGIEKLFF	TGCGCCAGCAGCTGGACTGGACAGGGAATAGAAAAACTGTTTTTT
TRBV5-6	TRBD1	TRBJ1-2	few	CASTQLGGQGGRGYTF	TGTGCCAGCACCCAATTGGGGGGACAGGGAGGTCGTGGCTACACCTTC
TRBV10-3	TRBD2	TRBJ2-3	once	CAITEGDYRSDTDTQYF	TGTGCCATCACCGAAGGGGACTACCGGAGCGACACAGATACGCAGTATTTT
TRBV30	.	TRBJ2-1	.	CAWTAYNEQFF	TGTGCCTGGACAGCCTACAATGAGCAGTTCTTC
TRBV11-2	.	TRBJ2-5	few	CASSPVQMETQYF	TGTGCCAGCAGCCCCGTCCAGATGGAGACCCAGTACTTC
TRBV7-9	TRBD1	TRBJ1-1	.	CASSLKGQGDEAFF	TGTGCCAGCAGCTTAAAAGGACAGGGAGATGAAGCTTTCTTT
TRBV21-1	.	TRBJ2-7	.	CASSKLTMLGFYEQYF	TGTGCCAGCAGCAAACTGACCATGCTTGGATTCTACGAGCAGTACTTC
TRBV6-5	.	TRBJ1-4	.	CASRPPSREKLFF	TGTGCCAGCAGGCCCCCGTCTCGGGAAAAACTGTTTTTT
TRBV7-2	.	TRBJ2-4	.	CASSPTKNIQYF	TGTGCCAGCAGCCCTACCAAAAACATTCAGTACTTC
TRBV4-1	TRBD1	TRBJ2-7	once	CASSQSLPGTGPDYEQYF	TGCGCCAGCAGCCAATCTCTCCCCGGGACAGGGCCCGACTACGAGCAGTACTTC
TRBV6-6	.	TRBJ2-7	few	CASSYSSGAYEQYF	TGTGCCAGCAGTTACTCGAGTGGGGCCTACGAGCAGTACTTC
TRBV2	.	TRBJ2-2	once	CASLKTSNTGELFF	TGTGCCAGCCTGAAGACTAGTAACACCGGGGAGCTGTTTTTT
TRBV14	.	TRBJ1-2	few	CASSQDFGNNYGYTF	TGTGCCAGCAGCCAAGATTTTGGCAATAACTATGGCTACACCTTC
TRBV11-3	.	TRBJ2-1	.	CASSAGLSPVEQFF	TGTGCCAGCAGCGCGGGTCTCAGCCCGGTTGAGCAGTTCTTC
TRBV6-5	.	TRBJ1-1	.	CASTSRVGGSEAFF	TGTGCCAGCACTTCACGGGTGGGGGGGTCTGAAGCTTTCTTT
TRBV6-6	.	TRBJ1-1	once	CASSFGENTEAFF	TGTGCCAGCAGTTTTGGCGAGAACACTGAAGCTTTCTTT
TRBV4-1	.	TRBJ2-4	.	CASSQVISPDLSTKNIQYF	TGCGCCAGCAGCCAAGTTATATCCCCCGACCTCTCCACCAAAAACATTCAGTACTTC
TRBV5-6	TRBD2	TRBJ2-5	.	CASSWGLAGTSGQETQYF	TGTGCCAGCAGCTGGGGGCTAGCGGGAACAAGCGGCCAAGAGACCCAGTACTTC
TRBV19	TRBD2	TRBJ2-7	.	CASSISAGGTYEQYF	TGTGCCAGTAGTATATCGGCGGGAGGAACCTACGAGCAGTACTTC
TRBV6-5	.	TRBJ1-4	few	CASSTGRDEKLFF	TGTGCCAGCAGCACAGGGAGAGACGAAAAACTGTTTTTT
TRBV12-5	TRBD2	TRBJ2-2	.	CASGLVNYGRANTGELFF	TGTGCTAGTGGTTTGGTAAATTACGGGAGGGCCAACACCGGGGAGCTGTTTTTT
TRBV7-8	TRBD2	TRBJ2-5	.	CASSLGWAGAQETQYF	TGTGCCAGCAGCTTAGGGTGGGCGGGAGCTCAAGAGACCCAGTACTTC
TRBV6-5	TRBD2	TRBJ2-7	.	CASSRTSVYEQYF	TGTGCCAGCAGCCGGACTAGCGTGTACGAGCAGTACTTC
TRBV11-2	TRBD1	TRBJ2-4	once	CASSLPRQGRIQYF	TGTGCCAGCAGCTTGCCCAGACAGGGGCGCATTCAGTACTTC
TRBV10-2	.	TRBJ2-1	once	CATRTQPYNEQFF	TGCGCCACTCGGACTCAGCCCTACAATGAGCAGTTCTTC
TRBV28	.	TRBJ2-7	.	CASSLRGGKLEQYF	TGTGCCAGCAGTTTAAGGGGCGGGAAGCTCGAGCAGTACTTC
TRBV5-1	TRBD2	TRBJ2-3	.	CASSLSGQREGRDTQYF	TGCGCCAGCAGTTTGTCAGGCCAGCGGGAGGGAAGAGATACGCAGTATTTT
TRBV27	.	TRBJ1-4	.	CASGPGIFNEKLFF	TGTGCCAGCGGGCCGGGGATTTTTAATGAAAAACTGTTTTTT
TRBV5-4	.	TRBJ2-3	.	CASSLGGIQGDTQYF	TGTGCCAGCAGCTTGGGGGGGATACAGGGCGATACGCAGTATTTT
TRBV27	TRBD2	TRBJ2-5	.	CASSASSGEVQETQYF	TGTGCCAGCAGTGCCTCTAGCGGGGAGGTCCAAGAGACCCAGTACTTC
TRBV7-8	.	TRBJ2-1	.	CASSLVETRNNEQFF	TGTGCCAGCAGCTTAGTGGAAACTAGAAACAATGAGCAGTTCTTC
TRBV5-5	TRBD1	TRBJ2-7	once	CASSTSGTGSYEQYF	TGTGCCAGCAGCACCTCCGGGACAGGGAGCTACGAGCAGTACTTC
TRBV5-4	.	TRBJ2-3	.	CASSLPKEDTQYF	TGTGCCAGCAGCTTGCCTAAAGAAGATACGCAGTATTTT
TRBV28	.	TRBJ2-7	.	CASSLPPGHSSEQYF	TGTGCCAGCAGTTTGCCACCGGGACACAGTTCCGAGCAGTACTTC
TRBV29-1	.	TRBJ2-1	.	CSFSVTTEQFF	TGCAGCTTCTCGGTTACAACTGAGCAGTTCTTC
TRBV11-3	TRBD1	TRBJ2-2	.	CASSFRTGGPGELFF	TGTGCCAGCAGCTTTAGGACAGGGGGCCCCGGGGAGCTGTTTTTT
TRBV4-1	.	TRBJ1-4	many	CASSQSVGKLFF	TGCGCCAGCAGCCAATCGGTAGGAAAACTGTTTTTT
TRBV6-6	TRBD1	TRBJ2-2	few	CASNPTGATGELFF	TGTGCCAGCAACCCGACAGGGGCCACCGGGGAGCTGTTTTTT
TRBV27	.	TRBJ2-1	.	CASSLWVGGEQFF	TGTGCCAGCAGTTTATGGGTTGGGGGGGAGCAGTTCTTC
TRBV18	TRBD1	TRBJ1-3	.	CASSPGTGPGNTIYF	TGTGCCAGCTCACCTGGGACAGGTCCTGGAAACACCATATATTTT